The clone carrying this T cell receptor beta chain occurred once. The data were taken from a study of T cell changes during pregnancy in multiple sclerosis. V lost 3 bases and J lost 5, with 14 bases in between. CDR3 length: 14 residues. The germline gives CDR1 SGDLS, CDR2 YYNGEE. Sequencing was performed with immunoSEQ multiplex PCR; in TCRdb, only in-frame clones are kept and a portion is missing. In the table there are tens of thousands of clones, roughly 90% of which are singletons. Sequences were derived from CD8+ T cells from peripheral blood mononuclear cells, sampled before pregnancy. The origin of this receptor is a female donor with multiple sclerosis, enrolled in a pregnancy study. The chain uses TRBV9 and TRBJ1-1; D may be TRBD1 (5 bases). The CDR3 bases are TGTGCCAGCAGCGGACAGCGGGGGGGGACTGAAGCTTTCTTT. Protein: CASSGQRGGTEAFF. Supplemented by reference TRBV9 and TRBJ1-1, the full variable domain reads DSGVTQTPKHLITATGQRVTLRCSPRSGDLSVYWYQQSLDQGLQFLIQYYNGEERAKGNILERFSAQQFPDLHSELNLSSLELGDSALYFCASSGQRGGTEAFFGQGTRLTVV.